This T cell receptor (beta chain) was observed in a study of T cell responses to AZD1222 COVID-19 vaccine (dated by TCRdb to the early 2020s). Turning to the overall study: AZD1222 recipients given second doses at about 4 weeks or at about 12 weeks were pooled, since spike-specific TCR depth and breadth were not found to differ between the two schedules. A total of 230 to 250 trial participants underwent TCR sequencing, of whom approximately 210 received two doses of AZD1222 and roughly 25 received two doses of the MenACWY control vaccine. Trial participants were enrolled by age into subgroups of 18-55, 56-69 and 70-plus years, and roughly 160, 29 and 62 TCR-sequenced participants, respectively, were included in these subgroups. Results and caveats for the whole study, not just this receptor: Reportedly, almost half of the unique spike-specific TCRs recognized epitopes lying outside the regions that are mutated in the B.1.351 and B.1.1.7 variants. The vaccine-associated CD4 TCRs covered the entire spike protein, and the dominant responses fell in regions 160-218 and 743-854. Participants were mostly white British and included more females than males, and it was suggested by the authors that clonal diversity may have been underestimated. The 56-69-year group was small, and its depth increase did not reach significance, likely because of low power. After two AZD1222 doses, both the breadth and the depth of spike-specific TCRs were significantly higher than at day 0 and than in MenACWY recipients. Because no day 14 peak-response samples were available, repertoires were characterized only after the peak T cell response. Conclusions about previously exposed vaccinees are limited, since just 5 or 6 AZD1222 recipients were seropositive for SARS-CoV-2 at baseline.

Interpreted using the paper, the time point label stands for: baseline before first vaccination. Samples from vaccinated people were obtained from the UK trials COV001 and COV002, which included a single-blind randomized controlled phase 2/3 trial of AZD1222 (ChAdOx1 nCoV-19) in healthy adults. Trial participant PBMC samples were collected at day 0 and day 28 after the second dose for TCRbeta chain sequencing. On this clone: Its binding antigen is unknown. The input lacks base qualities; no much larger clone sits a single base away.

CDR1 is given as MNHEY and CDR2 as SVGAGI, both from the germline V gene. From its cysteine to its phenylalanine, the CDR3 spans 15 amino acids. Left in the record is the CDR3 DNA by itself, 45 bases read in frame from the first base. At the junction V is shortened by 4 bases and J by 4 bases, with 15 bases in between. The CDR3 regions of human TCRbeta chains were analyzed by immunosequencing. The original pipeline was this. Repertoire TCRs were matched against a reference library of SARS-CoV-2-specific TCRs generated with the MIRA antigen-specificity platform. Breadth was defined as the fraction of unique TCRs that were SARS-CoV-2-associated. Depth was defined as the fraction of total T cells that were SARS-CoV-2-associated. Using the MIRA data, each spike-specific TCR was mapped to the spike region that the TCR reacts to and placed in a CD4 or CD8 class. Log10-transformed breadth and depth values were compared by one-way ANOVA with Sidak's multiple comparisons tests. TCRdb carries this immuneACCESS record with in-frame sequences only. Its versions omit some clonotypes, under half of them owing to an unresolved V gene in the studies checked, with the rest unexplained. Clone size and V and J calls were adopted from that table, with D and trimming inferred from the DNA. The table for this sample lists just over 150,000 clones; 90% of them were counted only once. Approximately 2% of the sample comes from the top ten.

The V and J segments used are TRBV6-5 and TRBJ2-3; the D gene cannot be resolved reliably. The sequence was collected from an adult in good health. This material consisted of peripheral blood, taken on day 0 of AZD1222 vaccination. Here is the DNA: TGTGCCAGCAGTTCAGTACAGCTTAAAGCAGATACGCAGTATTTT. The translation is CASSSVQLKADTQYF.